The 32 T cell receptor beta chains below were found in one sample sequenced in a study of CD8 T cells in ankylosing spondylitis. For these receptors, no antigen is known. TCRdb ran MiXCR on the 5' RACE reads and lists one entry per CDR3 protein. The sample gives fewer than 400,000 distinct CDR3 sequences, about 22% of which show up once; around 17% is in the top ten. Study observations and caveats: Typical of ankylosing spondylitis blood, it appeared, was a TCR beta motif of 7 or 8 highly homologous variants.

The specimen was blood, either unsorted or a sorted T cell fraction (not recorded which). The receptors derive from a male donor with ankylosing spondylitis.

This clonotype was detected ten times or more. This chain links TRBV29-1 with TRBJ1-2, with D unresolved. Between the trimmed V and J ends, which lost 3 bases and 6 bases, there was a span of 5 bases. There are 10 residues in the CDR3. Germline lookup yields CDR1 SQVTM and CDR2 ANQGSEA. The CDR3 DNA is TGCAGCGTTGACAAGGATGGCTACACCTTC. Its translation is CSVDKDGYTF.

This clonotype was counted a few times. The chain links TRBV4-2 to TRBJ2-3; 8 positions agree with TRBD2. CDR3 size: 16 residues. In germline, CDR1 is LGHNA, CDR2 YNFKEQ. J gave up 4 bases and V 4 bases, and 10 bases lay outside the gene matches. The CDR3 reads CASSRTDRAGADTQYF. The CDR3 DNA is TGTGCCAGCAGCCGAACCGACCGAGCGGGGGCAGATACGCAGTATTTT.

This clonotype has only a few counts. This chain uses TRBV7-3 with TRBJ1-4; D is unclear. Between the trimmed V and J ends, which lost 1 base and 3 bases, there was a span of 9 bases. CDR1 is SGHTA, CDR2 FQGTGA, per germline. CDR3 length: 15 amino acids. The CDR3 region has the DNA TGTGCCAGCAGCTTAAACGGAGTACCTAATGAAAAACTGTTTTTT. Translated: CASSLNGVPNEKLFF.

This clonotype showed up just a few times. The rearrangement uses TRBV6-1 and TRBJ1-4; D possibly corresponds to TRBD1 (5 bases). CDR1 is MNHNS and CDR2 is SASEGT in the germline V gene. The CDR3 is 20 residues long. Deletions cut 4 bases from V and 1 base from J, with 25 bases between. The CDR3 DNA sequence: TGTGCCAGCAGTGTACATAAGGGGATTCAGTTCTTCCTAACTAATGAAAAACTGTTTTTT. This translates into CASSVHKGIQFFLTNEKLFF.

This clonotype was picked up a small number of times. The V gene is TRBV7-9, the J gene TRBJ2-3; perhaps TRBD2 as D (5 bases). Per the germline V gene, CDR1 is SEHNR and CDR2 is FQNEAQ (reference sequence). CDR3 length equals 13 residues. The V and J ends lost 3 bases and 7 bases respectively, with 11 bases between them. CDR3: CASSFPSRNTQYF. CDR3 DNA: TGTGCCAGCAGCTTTCCTAGCCGGAATACGCAGTATTTT.

This clonotype was observed a handful of times. V and J are TRBV20-1 and TRBJ2-3; weak D call: TRBD1 (6 bases). CDR3 length: 15 residues. V was cut by 3 bases and J by 5 bases, with 18 bases left in between. Germline V CDR1 and CDR2: DFQATT, SNEGSKA (reference sequence). This chain's CDR3 is CSASKLVGTLDTQYF. In nucleotides, the CDR3 is TGCAGTGCTAGTAAACTAGTGGGGACACTAGATACGCAGTATTTT.

This clonotype was observed a few times. The chain carries TRBV7-9 and TRBJ2-7, with unresolved D. Germline lookup yields CDR1 SEHNR and CDR2 FQNEAQ (reference sequence). The V end lost 0 bases, the J end lost 2 bases, and 8 bases lay between the germline ends. The CDR3 runs 14 residues. CDR3 in DNA: TGTGCCAGCAGCTTAGCTACAGCCGCCTACGAGCAGTACTTC. It is translated as CASSLATAAYEQYF.

V and J are TRBV20-1 and TRBJ2-1, with TRBD2 identical over 7 bases. The CDR3 extends over 16 amino acids. CDR1 and CDR2 (germline): DFQATT, SNEGSKA (reference sequence). J lost 3 bases, V lost 5 bases, and 13 bases had no gene match. CDR3 protein: CSAEAPLAADYNEQFF. Here the CDR3 DNA reads TGCAGTGCTGAGGCCCCCCTAGCGGCTGACTACAATGAGCAGTTCTTC.

This chain joins TRBV27 and TRBJ2-7, with no clear D. CDR1 is MNHEY and CDR2 is SMNVEV in the germline V gene (reference sequence). The CDR3 sequence is 13 residues long. Trimming shortened V by 6 bases and J by 0 bases, and 9 bases separated the two germline ends. The CDR3, as DNA: TGTGCCAGCAGGCAGGCTAGCTCCTACGAGCAGTACTTC. The encoded protein is CASRQASSYEQYF.

CDR3 residues: CASSLAGTGPHEQYF. As DNA, the CDR3 is TGTGCCAGCAGCTTAGCCGGGACAGGGCCCCACGAGCAGTACTTC. The chain carries TRBV13 and TRBJ2-7; the match to TRBD1 covers 9 bases. Trimming at V came to 1 base and at J to 5 bases, leaving 6 bases not matched to a gene. From germline, CDR1 is PRHDT and CDR2 FYEKMQ (reference sequence). The CDR3 has 15 residues.

This rearrangement joins TRBV6-1 to TRBJ1-6; 7 nucleotides agree with TRBD1. V dropped 6 bases and J dropped 7; count of bases not matched to a gene: 12. Looked up from germline, CDR1 is MNHNS and CDR2 is SASEGT. The CDR3 runs 16 residues. CDR3: CASSTSQGVWNSPLHF. As DNA, the CDR3 is TGTGCCAGCAGCACCTCCCAGGGGGTCTGGAATTCACCCCTCCACTTT.

The chain is built from TRBV5-1 and TRBJ1-4; weak D call: TRBD1 (5 bases). Germline CDR1 and CDR2: SGHRS and YFSETQ. V shed 4 bases and J shed 7 bases, with 11 bases lying between them. This CDR3 is 13 amino acids long. In DNA, the CDR3 is TGCGCCAGCAGCGCGGGGACGACTGAAAAACTGTTTTTT. The encoded protein is CASSAGTTEKLFF.

The gene calls are TRBV18 and TRBJ1-2; no definite D call. The germline V and J ends were trimmed by 6 bases and 6 bases, with 14 bases remaining between them. The germline V gene has CDR1 KGHSH and CDR2 LQKENI. The CDR3 loop spans 13 amino acids. CDR3 loop: CASSLRLEDGYTF. The CDR3 DNA reads as TGTGCCAGCTCCCTCAGGTTGGAAGATGGCTACACCTTC.

The chain employs TRBV6-2 or TRBV6-3 and TRBJ1-6; D is unclear. Trimming removed 4 bases from V and 7 bases from J, with 5 bases in between. The length of the CDR3 is 12 residues. Germline lookup yields CDR1 MNHEY and CDR2 SVGEGT. The CDR3 protein is CASSLQNSPLHF. CDR3 bases: TGTGCCAGCAGTTTGCAGAATTCACCCCTCCACTTT.

A note on this clonotype: The DNA is left out, because the CDR3 cannot be placed on it with certainty; the CDR3 is given as TCRdb lists it. The chain employs TRBV15 and TRBJ1-4; TRBD1 is the table's D call, not checked against the DNA. In germline, CDR1 is LNHNV, CDR2 YYDKDF (reference sequence). A total of 14 residues make up the CDR3, ends included. The CDR3 spells CATSKPGWEKLFFF.

CDR3 nucleotide sequence: TGTGCCAGCAGCTTAAGGTGGGCAGGCGAAGCTTTCTTT. Its protein product is CASSLRWAGEAFF. The chain recombines TRBV7-2 with TRBJ1-1; no definite D call. Germline loops: CDR1 SGHTA, CDR2 FQGNSA. The CDR3 consists of 13 residues. The V end was cut by 2 bases, the J end by 8 bases, with 12 bases between.

V is TRBV20-1 and J is TRBJ1-2; weak D call: TRBD1 (5 bases). This CDR3 comprises 14 residues. Deletions cut 3 bases from V and 4 bases from J, with 15 bases between. CDR1 and CDR2 (germline): DFQATT, SNEGSKA (reference sequence). CDR3 protein: CSASFGTDAYGYTF. The CDR3, as DNA: TGCAGTGCTAGTTTCGGGACGGACGCCTATGGCTACACCTTC.

The genes are TRBV6-6 and TRBJ1-4; D ambiguous. The CDR3 covers 12 residues. Trimming took off 4 bases at V and 8 bases at J, with 8 bases between the two ends. CDR1 and CDR2 from the germline V gene are MNHNY and SVGAGI (reference sequence). Here the CDR3 DNA reads TGTGCCAGCAGTTCAGGAGGGGAAAAACTGTTTTTT. Protein sequence: CASSSGGEKLFF.

This chain links TRBV4-3 with TRBJ1-6; the match to TRBD1 covers 7 bases. Germline values: CDR1 LGHNA, CDR2 YSLEER. The CDR3 has 16 residues. Germline trimming cut 0 bases from V and 7 bases from J; bases unmatched to any gene: 6. This chain's CDR3 is CASSQDRRGGNSPLHF. The CDR3 DNA is TGCGCCAGCAGCCAAGATCGCAGGGGGGGGAATTCACCCCTCCACTTT.

V and J are TRBV19 and TRBJ2-1, with D possibly TRBD1 on 6 matching bases. The germline V gene has CDR1 LNHDA and CDR2 SQIVND (reference sequence). This CDR3 is 14 amino acids long. Trimming took 5 bases from V and 9 from J, leaving 17 bases between them. CDR3 coding DNA: TGTGCCAGTAGTCGCGGTGGGGGCTCCAGTGAGCAGTTCTTC. This gives the protein CASSRGGGSSEQFF.

This clonotype showed up just a few times. The chain has TRBV5-4 and TRBJ2-3; unclear D gene. V lost 0 bases and J lost 2, with 13 bases in between. There are 16 residues in the CDR3. Per germline, CDR1 SGHNT and CDR2 YYREEE (reference sequence). CDR3 residues: CASSLGSGTTTDTQYF. In DNA, the CDR3 is TGTGCCAGCAGCTTGGGGTCCGGCACTACCACAGATACGCAGTATTTT.

The chain joins TRBV25-1 to TRBJ2-1, with 8 positions matching TRBD2. There are 15 residues in the CDR3. The V gene end was trimmed by 2 bases and the J gene end by 7 bases; junction bases not matched to a gene: 7. CDR1 and CDR2 (germline): MGHDK, SYGVNS. The CDR3 sequence: CASSERVAGRNEQFF. Here the CDR3 DNA reads TGTGCCAGCAGTGAACGGGTAGCGGGAAGGAATGAGCAGTTCTTC.

In its sample, this clonotype was seen a few times. The chain combines TRBV7-2 with TRBJ1-3, with D maybe TRBD1 (6 bases). The CDR3 is 13 residues long. The ends were cut back, 5 bases at V and 5 bases at J, with 10 bases in the middle. Germline V gene lookup returns CDR1 SGHTA and CDR2 FQGNSA. CDR3 in DNA: TGTGCCAGCAGCGAACAGGGTAGAAACACCATATATTTT. Translated, it gives CASSEQGRNTIYF. The entire variable domain, with the rest obtained from reference TRBV7-2 and TRBJ1-3, is as follows: GAGVSQSPSNKVTEKGKDVELRCDPISGHTALYWYRQSLGQGLEFLIYFQGNSAPDKSGLPSDRFSAERTGGSVSTLTIQRTQQEDSAVYLCASSEQGRNTIYFGEGSWLTVV.

This clonotype was detected a few times. The genes are TRBV5-1 and TRBJ2-2, with D hard to call. The CDR3 extends over 16 amino acids. Germline values: CDR1 SGHRS, CDR2 YFSETQ. V was pared by 0 bases and J by 2 bases, with 11 bases between. CDR3: CASSLDPGTNTGELFF. CDR3 bases: TGCGCCAGCAGCTTGGATCCAGGAACTAACACCGGGGAGCTGTTTTTT.

DNA of the CDR3: TGTGCCAGCAGTCCGGCTACCTCTGGAAACACCATATATTTT. Translating gives CASSPATSGNTIYF. The rearrangement joins TRBV12-3 or TRBV12-4 to TRBJ1-3; D remains ambiguous. This CDR3 has 14 residues. V gave up 5 bases and J gave up 0 bases, with 8 bases separating them.

This clonotype was seen only a few times. This rearrangement joins TRBV7-9 to TRBJ1-2; D is unresolved. Germline CDR1 is SEHNR and CDR2 is FQNEAQ (reference sequence). Between the trimmed V and J ends, which lost 5 bases and 3 bases, there was a span of 7 bases. The CDR3 totals 12 residues. The CDR3 reads CASSAGDYGYTF. CDR3 in DNA: TGTGCCAGCAGCGCCGGTGACTATGGCTACACCTTC.

The chain combines TRBV6-1 with TRBJ1-2; unclear D gene. CDR3 length: 15 amino acids. Germline CDR1 MNHNS, CDR2 SASEGT. Trimming removed 5 bases from V and 0 bases from J, with 13 bases in between. CDR3 coding DNA: TGTGCCAGCAGTCCCGGGAGCTTAGCTAACTATGGCTACACCTTC. Amino acids: CASSPGSLANYGYTF.

This clonotype was seen a handful of times. The rearrangement joins TRBV12-3 or TRBV12-4 to TRBJ1-1; D ambiguous. The CDR3 spans 11 residues. The V and J ends lost 8 bases and 8 bases respectively, with 12 bases between them. CDR3 bases: TGTGCCAGCGCCTGGGGTGCAGAAGCTTTCTTT. Amino acid sequence: CASAWGAEAFF.

This clonotype was recorded a few times. The rearrangement uses TRBV10-3 and TRBJ1-1; D call uncertain. The CDR3 is 15 residues long. Germline V gives CDR1 ENHRY, CDR2 SYGVKD. V was trimmed by 3 bases and J by 1 base, leaving 12 bases between them. CDR3 sequence (DNA): TGTGCCATCAGTGAAGGTCGAGATAGGAACACTGAAGCTTTCTTT. Encoded protein: CAISEGRDRNTEAFF.

This clonotype was seen a few times. V and J are TRBV5-1 and TRBJ2-1; 7 bases line up with TRBD1. V was clipped by 1 base and J by 6 bases; unmatched bases: 7. Germline V gene lookup returns CDR1 SGHRS and CDR2 YFSETQ. This CDR3 is built from 15 residues. This CDR3 is CASSLRGQKFNEQFF. Here the CDR3 DNA reads TGCGCCAGCAGCTTGAGGGGACAGAAGTTCAATGAGCAGTTCTTC.

The rearrangement uses TRBV2 and TRBJ2-5; 16 bases are a match to TRBD2. Germline loops: CDR1 SNHLY, CDR2 FYNNEI. The junction had 8 bases not matched to a gene; V was cut back by 5 bases and J by 5 bases. This CDR3 contains 17 residues. CDR3 region: CASSQSGLAGGHETQYF. CDR3 in DNA: TGTGCCAGCAGTCAATCGGGACTAGCGGGAGGGCACGAGACCCAGTACTTC.

V usage is TRBV24-1 and J usage is TRBJ2-2, with 7 bases fitting TRBD2. The germline V gene has CDR1 KGHDR and CDR2 SFDVKD. CDR3 size: 13 residues. Germline trimming cut 8 bases from V and 6 bases from J; bases unmatched to any gene: 5. The CDR3 protein is CATTGGLAGELFF. The CDR3 DNA reads TGTGCCACCACGGGGGGTTTGGCCGGGGAGCTGTTTTTT.